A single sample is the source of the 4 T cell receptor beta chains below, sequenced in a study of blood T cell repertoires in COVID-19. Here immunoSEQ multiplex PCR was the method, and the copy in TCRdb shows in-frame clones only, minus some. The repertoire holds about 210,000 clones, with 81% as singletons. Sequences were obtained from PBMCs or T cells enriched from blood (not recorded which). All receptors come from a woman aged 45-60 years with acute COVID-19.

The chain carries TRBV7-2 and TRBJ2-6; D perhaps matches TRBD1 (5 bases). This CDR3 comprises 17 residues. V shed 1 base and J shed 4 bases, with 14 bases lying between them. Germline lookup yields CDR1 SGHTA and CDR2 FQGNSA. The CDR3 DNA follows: TGTGCCAGCAGCTTAGTGGGCAGGGCAATCGGGGCCAACGTCCTGACTTTC. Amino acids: CASSLVGRAIGANVLTF.

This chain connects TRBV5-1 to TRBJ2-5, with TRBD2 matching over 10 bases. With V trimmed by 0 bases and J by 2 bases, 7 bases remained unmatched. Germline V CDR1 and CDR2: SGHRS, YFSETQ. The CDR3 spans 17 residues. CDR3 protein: CASSLDGSGRLQETQYF. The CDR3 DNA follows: TGCGCCAGCAGCTTGGACGGTAGCGGGAGGCTTCAAGAGACCCAGTACTTC.

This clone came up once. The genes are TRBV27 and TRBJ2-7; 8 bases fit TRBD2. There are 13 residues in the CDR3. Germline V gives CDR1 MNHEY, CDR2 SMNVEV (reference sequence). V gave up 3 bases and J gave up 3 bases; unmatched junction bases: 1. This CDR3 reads CASSFGTSYEQYF. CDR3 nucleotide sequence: TGTGCCAGCAGTTTCGGGACTAGCTACGAGCAGTACTTC.

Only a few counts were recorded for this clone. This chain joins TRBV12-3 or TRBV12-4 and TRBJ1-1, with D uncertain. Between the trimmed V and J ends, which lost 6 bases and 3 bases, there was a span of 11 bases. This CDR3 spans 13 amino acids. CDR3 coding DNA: TGTGCCAGCAGCCACTACAAGGACACTGAAGCTTTCTTT. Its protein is CASSHYKDTEAFF.